The T cell receptor beta chain described here comes from a study of T-cell reconstitution after alpha-beta-depleted transplantation in children. Germline assignment: CDR1 GTSNPN and CDR2 SVGIG (reference sequence). V was clipped by 2 bases and J by 13 bases; unmatched bases: 13. The CDR3 is made up of 13 amino acids. Unique molecular identifiers featured in how the TCRbeta library was prepared. One entry per CDR3 protein, called by TCRdb with MiXCR from the PCR reads. The table records 670,000 or so distinct CDR3 sequences, around 13% of them present only once. This clonotype was seen only a few times.

V is TRBV30 and J is TRBJ1-1; 7 bases line up with TRBD1. This clonotype originated in a girl aged 2-10 years with congenital amegakaryocytic thrombocytopenia, due to receive a stem cell transplant. This material consisted of PBMCs, taken before TCRalphabeta/CD19-depleted stem cell transplant. The CDR3 loop reads CAWSTGTAEGGFF. The CDR3 region has the DNA TGTGCCTGGAGTACAGGGACAGCTGAAGGTGGTTTCTTT.